What follows are 4 T cell receptor beta chains derived from one specimen sequenced in a study of T-cell reconstitution after alpha-beta-depleted transplantation in children. Using unique molecular identifiers, the investigators prepared the TCRbeta library. TCRdb processed the PCR reads anew with MiXCR; each CDR3 protein has one entry. The profile shows hundreds of thousands of distinct CDR3 sequences, 16% of them singletons. This specimen consisted of PBMCs from the stem cell graft donor, obtained from the stem cell graft. The receptors were sampled from a human donor who donated a stem cell graft to a child with acute myeloid leukemia.

This clonotype was seen ten or more times. The chain has TRBV20-1 and TRBJ1-2; 9 nucleotides line up with TRBD1. The J segment lost 3 bases and the V segment lost 5 bases, leaving 4 bases of the junction unmatched. This CDR3 spans 13 amino acids. The germline V gene encodes CDR1 DFQATT and CDR2 SNEGSKA (reference sequence). CDR3 amino acids: CSAARDRDYGYTF. DNA of the CDR3: TGCAGTGCTGCCCGGGACAGGGACTATGGCTACACCTTC.

This clonotype was counted only a few times. The gene calls are TRBV4-1 and TRBJ1-4, with D maybe TRBD1 (6 bases). The length of the CDR3 is 15 residues. Trimming removed 0 bases at V and 5 bases at J, with 10 bases between. From germline, CDR1 is MGHRA and CDR2 YSYEKL. This CDR3 is CASSQDPGQNEKLFF. Written as DNA, the CDR3 is TGCGCCAGCAGCCAAGATCCCGGACAGAATGAAAAACTGTTTTTT.

In its sample, this clonotype was seen many times. J is TRBJ2-5 and V is TRBV7-2; D gene ambiguous. V dropped 2 bases and J dropped 3 bases, with 7 bases sitting between them. The CDR3 consists of 13 residues. Germline V gene lookup returns CDR1 SGHTA and CDR2 FQGNSA. The CDR3, as DNA: TGTGCCAGCAGCTTACCTAGTAAAGAGACCCAGTACTTC. Protein: CASSLPSKETQYF.

In its sample, this clonotype was seen a few times. The chain employs TRBV29-1 and TRBJ1-1; 7 nucleotides agree with TRBD1. V gave up 4 bases and J gave up 4 bases; unmatched junction bases: 12. Germline values: CDR1 SQVTM, CDR2 ANQGSEA. The CDR3 has 15 amino acids. The CDR3 protein is CSVASFGRGATEAFF. CDR3 in DNA: TGCAGCGTTGCAAGCTTCGGCAGGGGGGCCACTGAAGCTTTCTTT. The full variable domain, with the rest looked up from reference TRBV29-1 and TRBJ1-1, is SAVISQKPSRDICQRGTSLTIQCQVDSQVTMMFWYRQQPGQSLTLIATANQGSEATYESGFVIDKFPISRPNLTFSTLTVSNMSPEDSSIYLCSVASFGRGATEAFFGQGTRLTVV.